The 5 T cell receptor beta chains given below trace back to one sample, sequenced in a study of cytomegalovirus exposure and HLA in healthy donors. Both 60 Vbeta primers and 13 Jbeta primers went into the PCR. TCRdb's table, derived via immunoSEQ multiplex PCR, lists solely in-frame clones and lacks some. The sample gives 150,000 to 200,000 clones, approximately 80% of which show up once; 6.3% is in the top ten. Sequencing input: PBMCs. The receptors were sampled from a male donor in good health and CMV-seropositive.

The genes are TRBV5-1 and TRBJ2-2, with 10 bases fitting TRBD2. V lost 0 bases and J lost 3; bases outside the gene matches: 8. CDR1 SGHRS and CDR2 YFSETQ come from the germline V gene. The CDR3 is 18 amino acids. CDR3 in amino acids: CASSLVASGRGDTGELFF. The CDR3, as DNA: TGCGCCAGCAGCTTGGTGGCTAGCGGGAGAGGCGACACCGGGGAGCTGTTTTTT.

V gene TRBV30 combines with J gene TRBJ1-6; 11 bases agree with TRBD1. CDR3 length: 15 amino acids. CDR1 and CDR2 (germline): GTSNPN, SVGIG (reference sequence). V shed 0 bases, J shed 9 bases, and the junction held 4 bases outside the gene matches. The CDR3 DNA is TGTGCCTGGAGTGTAGGGGACAGGGGGGCTTCACCCCTCCACTTT. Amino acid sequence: CAWSVGDRGASPLHF.

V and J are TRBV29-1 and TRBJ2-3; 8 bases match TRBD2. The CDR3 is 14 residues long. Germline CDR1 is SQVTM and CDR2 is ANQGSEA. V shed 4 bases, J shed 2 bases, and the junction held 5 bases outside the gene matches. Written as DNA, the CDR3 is TGCAGCGTTGCTCCCGGGGGGGTCACAGATACGCAGTATTTT. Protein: CSVAPGGVTDTQYF.

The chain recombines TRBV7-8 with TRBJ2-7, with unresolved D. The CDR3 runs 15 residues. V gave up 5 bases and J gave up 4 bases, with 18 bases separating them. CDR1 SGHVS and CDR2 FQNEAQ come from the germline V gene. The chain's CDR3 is CASSQQSLPLYEQYF. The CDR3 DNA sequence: TGTGCCAGCAGCCAACAGTCTCTACCCCTTTACGAGCAGTACTTC.

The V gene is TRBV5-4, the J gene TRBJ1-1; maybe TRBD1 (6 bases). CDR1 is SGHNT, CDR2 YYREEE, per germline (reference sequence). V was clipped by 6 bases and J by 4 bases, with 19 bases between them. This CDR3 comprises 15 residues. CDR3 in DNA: TGTGCCAGCACCATTGGGAGGGGGGGTGGCACTGAAGCTTTCTTT. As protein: CASTIGRGGGTEAFF.